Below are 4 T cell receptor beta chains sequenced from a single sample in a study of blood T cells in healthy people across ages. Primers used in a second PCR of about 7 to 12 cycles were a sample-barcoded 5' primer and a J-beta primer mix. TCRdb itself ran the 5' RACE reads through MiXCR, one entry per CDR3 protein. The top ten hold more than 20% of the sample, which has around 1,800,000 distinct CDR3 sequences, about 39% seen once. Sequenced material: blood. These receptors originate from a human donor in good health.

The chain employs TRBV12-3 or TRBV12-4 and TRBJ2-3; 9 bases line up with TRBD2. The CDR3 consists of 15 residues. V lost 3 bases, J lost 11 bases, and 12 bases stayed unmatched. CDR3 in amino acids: CASSLWGGGAFEQYF. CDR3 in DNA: TGTGCCAGCAGTTTGTGGGGCGGGGGGGCTTTCGAGCAGTATTTT.

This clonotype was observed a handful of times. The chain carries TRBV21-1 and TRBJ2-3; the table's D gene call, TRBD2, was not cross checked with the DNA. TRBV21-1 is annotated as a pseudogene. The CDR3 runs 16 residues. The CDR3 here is CASIPRLVGEADTQYF. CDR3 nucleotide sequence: TGTGCCAGCATCCCGCGACTAGTCGGTGAGGCAGATACGCAGTATTTT.

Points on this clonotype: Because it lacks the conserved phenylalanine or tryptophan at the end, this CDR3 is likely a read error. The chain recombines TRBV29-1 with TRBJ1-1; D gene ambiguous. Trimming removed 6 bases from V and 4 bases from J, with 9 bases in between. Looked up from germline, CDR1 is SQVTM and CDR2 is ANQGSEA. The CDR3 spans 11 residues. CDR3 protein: CSVGWGTEAFL. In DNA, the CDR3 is TGCAGCGTAGGGTGGGGCACTGAAGCTTTCCTT.

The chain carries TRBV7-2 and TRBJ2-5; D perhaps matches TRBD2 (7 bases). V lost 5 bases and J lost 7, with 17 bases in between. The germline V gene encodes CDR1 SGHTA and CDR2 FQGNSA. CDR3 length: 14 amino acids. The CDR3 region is CASSKGGGQVTQYF. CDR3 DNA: TGTGCCAGCAGCAAGGGGGGGGGGCAGGTGACCCAGTACTTC.